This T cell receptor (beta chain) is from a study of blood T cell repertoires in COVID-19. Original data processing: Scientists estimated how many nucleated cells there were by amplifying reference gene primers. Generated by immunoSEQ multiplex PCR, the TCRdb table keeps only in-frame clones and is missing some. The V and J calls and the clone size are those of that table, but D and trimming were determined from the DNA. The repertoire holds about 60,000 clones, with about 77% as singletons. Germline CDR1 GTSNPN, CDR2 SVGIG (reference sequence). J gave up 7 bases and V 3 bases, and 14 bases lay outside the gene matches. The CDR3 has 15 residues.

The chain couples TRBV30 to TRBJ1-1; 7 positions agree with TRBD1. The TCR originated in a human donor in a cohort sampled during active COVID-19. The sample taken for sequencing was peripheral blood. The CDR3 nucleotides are TGTGCCTGGAGGCCGAGGGGACAGCCAGGGATTGAAGCTTTCTTT. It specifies CAWRPRGQPGIEAFF.